Shown below are 8 T cell receptor beta chains from a single sample sequenced in a study of CD8 T cells in Susac syndrome. Random hexamers were used to reverse transcribe 0.5 to 1 ug of RNA. Using its own MiXCR run on the immunoSEQ multiplex PCR reads, TCRdb lists one record per CDR3 protein. Among some 130,000 distinct CDR3 sequences, 80% were seen once, and the ten largest hold 0.51%. The sample comprised CD8+ T cells from PBMCs. Receptors originate from a human donor with multiple sclerosis.

The rearrangement uses TRBV12-3 or TRBV12-4 and TRBJ1-5; unclear D gene. V dropped 2 bases and J dropped 1 base, with 9 bases sitting between them. The CDR3 covers 15 residues. The CDR3 DNA reads TGTGCCAGCAGTTTATCTTACTCAAGCAATCAGCCCCAGCATTTT. As protein: CASSLSYSSNQPQHF.

V is TRBV30 and J is TRBJ2-7; the D is unclear. The CDR3 sequence is 12 residues long. V shed 7 bases and J shed 3 bases, with 13 bases lying between them. CDR1 is GTSNPN and CDR2 is SVGIG in the germline V gene (reference sequence). The CDR3 is CAYTNPLYEQYF. CDR3 sequence (DNA): TGTGCCTACACTAATCCCCTCTACGAGCAGTACTTC.

The rearrangement joins TRBV6-5 to TRBJ2-7; D is ambiguous. This CDR3 contains 13 residues. Germline V lookup: CDR1 MNHEY, CDR2 SVGAGI. Trimming stripped 2 bases from V and 6 bases from J, with 11 bases between. The CDR3 protein is CASSYRVSAEQYV. DNA for the CDR3: TGTGCCAGCAGTTACAGGGTCTCTGCCGAGCAGTACGTC.

The chain recombines TRBV5-1 with TRBJ2-7; maybe TRBD2 (6 bases). The germline V gene has CDR1 SGHRS and CDR2 YFSETQ. Between the trimmed V and J ends, which lost 0 bases and 4 bases, there was a span of 17 bases. The CDR3 is made up of 16 amino acids. CDR3 nucleotides: TGCGCCAGCAGCTTGGACCCACGGGGGAGTGGATACGAGCAGTACTTC. Its protein product is CASSLDPRGSGYEQYF.

The chain links TRBV29-1 to TRBJ1-2; maybe TRBD1 (6 bases). Trimming pared 5 bases from V and 7 bases from J, leaving 11 bases between. The germline V gene has CDR1 SQVTM and CDR2 ANQGSEA. CDR3 size: 11 residues. CDR3 loop: CSVMIRGGYTF. Written as DNA, the CDR3 is TGCAGCGTTATGATCAGGGGTGGCTACACCTTC.

The chain links TRBV4-3 to TRBJ1-5; unclear D gene. The CDR3 runs to 16 residues. CDR1 is LGHNA, CDR2 YSLEER, per germline. V was trimmed by 0 bases and J by 2 bases, leaving 11 bases between them. DNA of the CDR3: TGCGCCAGCAGCCAAGATCGCGCGGGTGGCAATCAGCCCCAGCATTTT. Its translation: CASSQDRAGGNQPQHF.

V gene TRBV19 combines with J gene TRBJ2-6; D call uncertain. V lost 10 bases, J lost 0 bases, and 7 bases lay in between. Germline lookup yields CDR1 LNHDA and CDR2 SQIVND (reference sequence). The CDR3 has 13 amino acids. The CDR3 protein is CATSLSGANVLTF. For the CDR3, the DNA is TGTGCCACGAGTCTCTCTGGGGCCAACGTCCTGACTTTC.

V and J are TRBV5-5 and TRBJ2-7; the match to TRBD2 covers 9 bases. Unmatched junction bases numbered 10, after V lost 3 bases and J lost 0 bases. Germline loops: CDR1 SGHKS, CDR2 YYEKEE (reference sequence). CDR3 length: 17 residues. As DNA, the CDR3 is TGTGCCAGCAGCTGGTCTCCAGCGGGGGGAAGCTCCTACGAGCAGTACGTC. This gives the protein CASSWSPAGGSSYEQYV.